The next 2 T cell receptor beta chains were all read from a single sample in a study of blood T cell repertoires in COVID-19. Sequenced by immunoSEQ multiplex PCR; TCRdb stores in-frame clones only, minus some. In the table there are fewer than 350,000 clones, under 90% of which are singletons. The sample taken for sequencing was peripheral blood. The source of these receptors is a woman aged 60-75 years with active or convalescent COVID-19.

The chain is built from TRBV7-2 and TRBJ2-1; TRBD2 matches at 10 bases. Germline V lookup: CDR1 SGHTA, CDR2 FQGNSA. The V and J ends lost 1 base and 7 bases, in that order; junction bases with no gene match: 4. The CDR3 loop spans 15 amino acids. CDR3 coding DNA: TGTGCCAGCAGCTTAGTTAGCGGGGGGCGAAATGAGCAGTTCTTC. Translation gives CASSLVSGGRNEQFF.

The chain employs TRBV3-1 (or the pseudogene TRBV3-2) and TRBJ1-2, with 9 bases identical to TRBD1. The CDR3 length is 15 residues. The V and J ends lost 2 bases and 4 bases, in that order; junction bases with no gene match: 5. Germline V gives CDR1 LGHDT, CDR2 YNNKEL (reference sequence). CDR3 in amino acids: CASSQLTGGVYGYTF. CDR3 in DNA: TGTGCCAGCAGCCAATTAACAGGGGGCGTCTATGGCTACACCTTC.